This T cell receptor beta chain was captured by sequencing in a study of technical replicates of blood from a handful of donors. This clone was recorded only once. Measured with immunoSEQ multiplex PCR; TCRdb has only the in-frame clones, and not every one. The sample carries roughly 70,000 clones, around nine tenths recorded once. The CDR3 has 14 residues. J gave up 9 bases and V 2 bases, and 0 bases lay outside the gene matches. Germline CDR1 reads MDHEN; CDR2 reads SYDVKM. Sequencing used T cells isolated from PBMCs. This TCR derives from a human donor in good health. The chain employs TRBV28 and TRBJ2-1; TRBD2 matches 14 bases. This CDR3 is CASSLGTSGSEQFF. The CDR3 DNA reads TGTGCCAGCAGTTTAGGGACTAGCGGGAGTGAGCAGTTCTTC.